The 11 T cell receptor beta chains in this list originate from one sample, sequenced in a study of T cell responses to AZD1222 COVID-19 vaccine (dated by TCRdb to 2020 to 2023). Preparation of the library involved the immunoSEQ multiplex PCR assay. TCRdb limited this immuneACCESS table to in-frame rearrangements with V and J called. A share of clones is missing; checked studies link under half to unresolved V genes, and the rest is unexplained. The sample table contains about 270,000 clones; only one count was recorded for about 94% of them. The top ten constitute about 0.5% of the sample. The time point label, read with the paper, signifies: about 28 days (+/-7) after the second vaccine dose. The sample consisted of peripheral blood, taken 28 days after the second AZD1222 dose. These TCRs come from an adult who received the AZD1222 COVID-19 vaccine.

The genes are TRBV4-1 and TRBJ1-4; unclear D gene. The CDR3 is 14 amino acids. Germline V gene lookup returns CDR1 MGHRA and CDR2 YSYEKL. The ends were cut back, 1 base at V and 7 bases at J, with 10 bases in the middle. The CDR3, as DNA: TGCGCCAGCAGCCAAGTCCCCCGGGGTGAAAAACTGTTTTTT. It specifies CASSQVPRGEKLFF.

The chain recombines TRBV4-2 with TRBJ1-3; 7 bases are shared with TRBD1. The V and J ends lost 4 bases and 2 bases, in that order; junction bases with no gene match: 8. Germline values: CDR1 LGHNA, CDR2 YNFKEQ. The CDR3 extends over 16 amino acids. CDR3 sequence (DNA): TGTGCCAGCAGCCCTGAAGGTGACAGGGCTGGAAACACCATATATTTT. Translation gives CASSPEGDRAGNTIYF.

V gene TRBV2 combines with J gene TRBJ1-5; unclear D gene. The germline gives CDR1 SNHLY, CDR2 FYNNEI. V lost 3 bases to trimming and J lost 5 bases, with 14 bases between them. CDR3 length: 15 residues. The CDR3 reads CASSEASGKYQPQHF. CDR3 in DNA: TGTGCCAGCAGTGAGGCTTCGGGAAAATATCAGCCCCAGCATTTT.

The chain joins TRBV5-4 to TRBJ1-1; D is unresolved. The CDR3 spans 13 residues. V lost 4 bases and J 9 bases, leaving 16 bases between the germline ends. Germline V gene lookup returns CDR1 SGHNT and CDR2 YYREEE (reference sequence). CDR3 loop: CASSASGGFQAFF. The CDR3 bases are TGTGCCAGCAGCGCTTCGGGTGGGTTTCAAGCTTTCTTT.

The chain couples TRBV7-9 to TRBJ2-4; D remains unclear. The CDR3 consists of 13 residues. Germline CDR1 reads SEHNR; CDR2 reads FQNEAQ (reference sequence). Trimming cost V 3 bases and J 7 bases, with 10 bases left between them. The CDR3 here is CASSFRPGNIQYF. The CDR3 DNA reads TGTGCCAGCAGCTTCAGACCCGGCAACATTCAGTACTTC.

The sample holds one count of this clone. J is TRBJ2-1 and V is TRBV2; D might be TRBD1 or TRBD2, each matching 5 bases. V shed 4 bases and J shed 7 bases, with 14 bases lying between them. CDR1 and CDR2 (germline): SNHLY, FYNNEI. This CDR3 has 14 amino acids. CDR3 bases: TGTGCCAGCAGTGGCCAGCCGGGGCGGAATGAGCAGTTCTTC. This sequence encodes CASSGQPGRNEQFF.

The chain joins TRBV19 to TRBJ1-2; 10 bases line up with TRBD1. The CDR3 length is 17 residues. The germline V gene encodes CDR1 LNHDA and CDR2 SQIVND (reference sequence). V dropped 9 bases and J dropped 4; count of bases not matched to a gene: 17. The CDR3 spells CASLTGTGVGVGYGYTF. CDR3 bases: TGTGCCAGCCTAACCGGGACAGGGGTTGGTGTCGGCTATGGCTACACCTTC.

This chain uses TRBV5-4 with TRBJ1-1; 11 positions agree with TRBD1. Trimming removed 3 bases from V and 6 bases from J; junction bases left unmatched: 13. Germline values: CDR1 SGHNT, CDR2 YYREEE (reference sequence). The CDR3 spans 17 residues. The CDR3 loop is CASSSTGQGGRFAEAFF. The CDR3, as DNA: TGTGCCAGCAGCTCCACGGGACAGGGGGGGCGGTTCGCTGAAGCTTTCTTT.

In this sample, this clone turned up a few times. The chain links TRBV7-8 to TRBJ2-1, with D perhaps TRBD1 (6 bases). V lost 5 bases to trimming and J lost 10 bases, with 15 bases between them. The CDR3 covers 13 residues. Germline loops: CDR1 SGHVS, CDR2 FQNEAQ. CDR3 nucleotide sequence: TGTGCCAGCAGCAGACAGGTATCTCTCGAGCAGTTCTTC. Translation: CASSRQVSLEQFF.

The chain links TRBV5-8 to TRBJ1-2; D uncertain. CDR3 size: 11 residues. Germline values: CDR1 SGHTS, CDR2 YDEGEE. V was trimmed by 1 base and J by 7 bases, leaving 5 bases between them. CDR3 residues: CASSLFFGYTF. The CDR3 DNA sequence: TGTGCCAGCAGCTTGTTCTTTGGCTACACCTTC. Supplemented by reference TRBV5-8 and TRBJ1-2, the full variable domain reads EAGVTQSPTHLIKTRGQQATLRCSPISGHTSVYWYQQALGLGLQFLLWYDEGEERNRGNFPPRFSGRQFPNYSSELNVNALELEDSALYLCASSLFFGYTFGSGTRLTVV.

The chain recombines TRBV12-3 or TRBV12-4 with TRBJ2-3, with unresolved D. CDR3 length equals 13 residues. Deletions cut 7 bases from V and 2 bases from J, with 10 bases between. CDR3 sequence: CASKESPTDTQYF. CDR3 nucleotides: TGTGCCAGCAAGGAGAGCCCCACAGATACGCAGTATTTT.